These T cell receptor beta chains were read from a single sample in a study of T cells in Graves' hyperthyroidism and ophthalmopathy. One entry per CDR3 protein, called by TCRdb with MiXCR from the multiplex PCR reads. The data show 350,000 to 400,000 distinct CDR3 sequences, under 15% seen once. The material sequenced was blood. The receptors stem from a woman in her 30s with Graves' hyperthyroidism. CDR3s include the opening cysteine and the closing phenylalanine or tryptophan. A D gene is named only where the DNA matches it firmly. Part of the rows lack a size; the others show once, few, many or a class for expanded clones.

v_call	d_call	j_call	clone_size	cdr3_nt	cdr3_aa
TRBV30	TRBD1	TRBJ1-4	.	TGTGCCGGACTGAGGGGGCCTACTAATGAAAAACTGTTTTTT	CAGLRGPTNEKLFF
TRBV30	.	TRBJ1-2	many	TGTGCCTGGACGGCCGAGTTACAATATGGCTACACCTTC	CAWTAELQYGYTF
TRBV24-1	.	TRBJ2-2	few	TGTGCCACCAGTGACGCCGGATCGAACACCGGGGAGCTGTTTTTT	CATSDAGSNTGELFF
TRBV12-3/TRBV12-4	TRBD1	TRBJ2-3	many	TGTGCCAGCACCATTACAGGGGCTAGCACAGATACGCAGTATTTT	CASTITGASTDTQYF
TRBV5-1	.	TRBJ2-3	.	TGCGCCAGCAGGGGTGCGACTAGCACAGATACGCAGTATTTT	CASRGATSTDTQYF
TRBV27	.	TRBJ1-2	few	TGTGCCAGCAGTTTAACAGAAGCAGCCTATGGCTACACCTTC	CASSLTEAAYGYTF
TRBV5-1	.	TRBJ2-5	.	TGCGCCAGCAGAGCCTCCGGGACATCCCCACCCCTAATAGACTTC	CASRASGTSPPLIDF
TRBV11-2	TRBD2	TRBJ2-5	many	TGTGCCAGCAGCCAGTACGGGAGGAGTACGCTCCCGGAGACCCAGTACTTC	CASSQYGRSTLPETQYF
TRBV18	.	TRBJ1-1	many	TGTGCCAGCTCACCCATGGCGGGGGGCAACACTGAAGCTTTCTTT	CASSPMAGGNTEAFF
TRBV19	TRBD1	TRBJ1-5	.	TGTGCCAGTAGTGGCCGGGACAGGGAGGTTCAGCCCCAGCATTTT	CASSGRDREVQPQHF
TRBV5-1	TRBD2	TRBJ2-1	.	TGCGCCAGCAGCTTGGACCTAGCGGGAGTATCGGATGAGCAGTTCTTC	CASSLDLAGVSDEQFF
TRBV7-6	TRBD1	TRBJ2-7	many	TGTGCCAGCAGCGGAGGACAGGGGGCCTCCTACGAGCAGTACTTC	CASSGGQGASYEQYF
TRBV30	TRBD2	TRBJ2-7	many	TGTGCCTGGAGTCCTCTTAGCGGGAGTGGGTACGAGCAGTACTTC	CAWSPLSGSGYEQYF
TRBV13	.	TRBJ1-1	.	TGTGCCAGCAGCTTATTGACAGGCAAGAACACTGAAGCTTTCTTT	CASSLLTGKNTEAFF
TRBV2	TRBD1	TRBJ1-6	many	TGTGCCAGCTCCAGGGGGCCTAATTCACCCCTCCACTTT	CASSRGPNSPLHF
TRBV9	TRBD1	TRBJ1-1	.	TGTGCCAGCAGCGGGACAGGGTTAGGCACTGAAGCTTTCTTT	CASSGTGLGTEAFF
TRBV14	TRBD2	TRBJ2-2	few	TGTGCCAGCAGCCTGTGGACTAGCGGGAGGGCCGGGGAGCTGTTTTTT	CASSLWTSGRAGELFF
TRBV2	.	TRBJ1-6	few	TGTGCCAGCACGGGGGAGAGCTCCTATAATTCACCCCTCCACTTT	CASTGESSYNSPLHF
TRBV29-1	TRBD1	TRBJ1-2	many	TGCAGCGTTGGGGCCGGGACAGGGAGTTATGGCTACACCTTC	CSVGAGTGSYGYTF
TRBV18	.	TRBJ2-7	many	TGTGCCAGCTCACCAGTAGTCCCGGACAGCTCCTACGAGCAGTACTTC	CASSPVVPDSSYEQYF
TRBV30	.	TRBJ1-2	few	TGTGCCTGGGACCTCGGATTGGGAGCTAACTATGGCTACACCTTC	CAWDLGLGANYGYTF
TRBV7-3	TRBD2	TRBJ2-3	many	TGTGCCAGCAGCTCGCGACTAGCGGGATTCACAGATACGCAGTATTTT	CASSSRLAGFTDTQYF
TRBV6-5	TRBD2	TRBJ2-1	many	TGTGCCAGCAGTTACTCTAGCGGGAGAGGCTACAATGAGCAGTTCTTC	CASSYSSGRGYNEQFF
TRBV6-1	.	TRBJ2-3	many	TGTGCCAGCAGTGATAGGGGAACAGATACGCAGTATTTT	CASSDRGTDTQYF
TRBV9	TRBD2	TRBJ2-1	few	TGTGCCAGCAGCGTCGGACTAGCGCATGAGCAGTTCTTC	CASSVGLAHEQFF
TRBV6-1	.	TRBJ2-5	many	TGTGCCAGCAGTGGGTATTTGGACACGATGCAAGAGACCCAGTACTTC	CASSGYLDTMQETQYF
TRBV28	.	TRBJ2-1	many	TGTGCCAGCAGCCCTAGTCTCAACCGTGGTCGGCAGTTCTTC	CASSPSLNRGRQFF
TRBV28	.	TRBJ2-2	many	TGTGCCAGCACCATCTTGAACACCGGGGAGCTGTTTTTT	CASTILNTGELFF
TRBV4-1	TRBD1	TRBJ1-2	.	TGCGCCAGCAGCCTCAGACAGGGAGGGAACTATGGCTACACCTTC	CASSLRQGGNYGYTF
TRBV11-2	TRBD2	TRBJ2-7	.	TGTGCCAGCAGCCCCGGGACTAGCGGGAGGGTGTCCGAGCAGTACTTC	CASSPGTSGRVSEQYF
TRBV3-1	TRBD1	TRBJ1-6	few	TGTGCCAGCAGCCCTTGGACAGGGGGCAATTCACCCCTCCACTTT	CASSPWTGGNSPLHF
TRBV7-9	.	TRBJ1-2	few	TGTGCCAGCAGCTTGGATCTTTTAGTAGCTAACTATGGCTACACCTTC	CASSLDLLVANYGYTF
TRBV7-9	TRBD2	TRBJ2-2	many	TGTGCCAGCAGCGAAGAGGGACTAGGGGCCGGGGAGCTGTTTTTT	CASSEEGLGAGELFF
TRBV5-1	.	TRBJ1-1	many	TGCGCCAGCAGCTTGAGTCGCCAGAACACTGAAGCTTTCTTT	CASSLSRQNTEAFF
TRBV29-1	TRBD1	TRBJ2-2	few	TGCAGCGTTGAAGGGACAGGGCGAACCGGGGAGCTGTTTTTT	CSVEGTGRTGELFF
TRBV4-2	TRBD1	TRBJ2-7	.	TGTGCCAGCAGCCTTACCGGGACAGGGTCCGACTACGAGCAGTACTTC	CASSLTGTGSDYEQYF
TRBV2	TRBD1	TRBJ2-7	.	TGTGCCAGCAGACCACAGGACAGGAGCTCCTACGAGCAGTACTTC	CASRPQDRSSYEQYF
TRBV7-2	TRBD2	TRBJ2-5	many	TGTGCCAGCAGCCAGACTAGCGGCCAAGAGACCCAGTACTTC	CASSQTSGQETQYF
TRBV7-9	.	TRBJ2-2	many	TGTGCCAGCAGCCACAACCGTGGGACCAACACCGGGGAGCTGTTTTTT	CASSHNRGTNTGELFF
TRBV18	TRBD1	TRBJ2-7	many	TGTGCCAGCTCACCATGGAACAGGGGGCGCCGGTACGAGCAGTACTTC	CASSPWNRGRRYEQYF
TRBV5-1	.	TRBJ2-7	many	TGCGCCAGCGCAGCCGCCGGGACGTACGACAACTACGAGCAGTACTTC	CASAAAGTYDNYEQYF
TRBV20-1	TRBD1	TRBJ1-1	many	TGCAGTGCTAGACCCCCGGGACAGGGGAAGGGGAACACTGAAGCTTTCTTT	CSARPPGQGKGNTEAFF
TRBV6-1	.	TRBJ2-1	many	TGTGCCAGCAGTGAGTTTTTGCGGGGCGAAAATGAGCAGTTCTTC	CASSEFLRGENEQFF
TRBV9	.	TRBJ1-1	few	TGTGCCAGCAGCGTAGAATCCGAACCCGAAGCTTTCTTT	CASSVESEPEAFF
TRBV28	.	TRBJ2-1	many	TGTGCCAGCAGTTCCCCAGGGTCTCCTGAGTCCTACAATGAGCAGTTCTTC	CASSSPGSPESYNEQFF
TRBV6-1	.	TRBJ1-5	many	TGTGCCAGCAGTGCGGGACGGTATATGGGGGGCAATCAGCCCCAGCATTTT	CASSAGRYMGGNQPQHF
TRBV24-1	.	TRBJ2-2	few	TGTGCCACCATGCCGGGAGTTAACACCGGGGAGCTGTTTTTT	CATMPGVNTGELFF
TRBV28	.	TRBJ2-5	many	TGTGCCAGTAGTCGAAATGAAGAGACCCAGTACTTC	CASSRNEETQYF
TRBV11-2	.	TRBJ2-3	many	TGTGCCAGCAGCTTCCGGGGCAGGGACACTACGCAGTATTTT	CASSFRGRDTTQYF
TRBV10-3	TRBD1	TRBJ2-1	many	TGTGCCATCAGTGAGTCCTTTGGCGGGACAGGGGCATACAATGAGCAGTTCTTC	CAISESFGGTGAYNEQFF
TRBV11-2	.	TRBJ1-1	few	TGTGCCAGCAGCTTAGGGGGGTTTCGGGCTGAAGCTTTCTTT	CASSLGGFRAEAFF
TRBV7-2	TRBD1	TRBJ2-7	many	TGTGCCAGCAGCGCACGGGTACCGGGACAGCCTACGAGCTACGAGCAGTACTTC	CASSARVPGQPTSYEQYF
TRBV30	.	TRBJ2-7	many	TGTGCCTGGAGTGTACTGGGCTCCTACGAGCAGTACTTC	CAWSVLGSYEQYF
TRBV5-5	TRBD1	TRBJ2-3	few	TGTGCCAGCAGCTCTCTCGGGACAGGAGGCACAGATACGCAGTATTTT	CASSSLGTGGTDTQYF
TRBV6-1	.	TRBJ1-6	many	TGTGCCAGCAGTGGTCAGGGGAGAGATTCACCCCTCCACTTT	CASSGQGRDSPLHF